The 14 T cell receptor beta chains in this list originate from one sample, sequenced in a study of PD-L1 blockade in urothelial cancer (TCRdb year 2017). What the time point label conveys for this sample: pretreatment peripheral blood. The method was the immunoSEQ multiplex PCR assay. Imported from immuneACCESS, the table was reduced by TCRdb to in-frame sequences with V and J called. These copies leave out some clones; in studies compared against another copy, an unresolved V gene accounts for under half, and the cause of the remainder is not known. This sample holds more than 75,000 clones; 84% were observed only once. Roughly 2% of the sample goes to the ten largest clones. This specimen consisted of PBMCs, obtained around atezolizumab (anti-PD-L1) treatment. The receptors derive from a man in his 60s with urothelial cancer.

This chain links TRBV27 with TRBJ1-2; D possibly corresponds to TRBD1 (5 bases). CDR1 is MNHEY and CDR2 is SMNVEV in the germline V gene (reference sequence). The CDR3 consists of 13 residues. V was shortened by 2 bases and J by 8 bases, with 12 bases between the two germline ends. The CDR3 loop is CASSLMVGGGYTF. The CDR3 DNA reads TGTGCCAGCAGTTTAATGGTTGGGGGGGGCTACACCTTC.

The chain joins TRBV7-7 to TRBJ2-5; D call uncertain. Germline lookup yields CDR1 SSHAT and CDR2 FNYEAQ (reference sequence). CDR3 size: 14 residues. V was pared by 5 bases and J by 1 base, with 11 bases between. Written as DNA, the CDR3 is TGTGCCAGCAGCGCAATGGCGGCCCAAGAGACCCAGTACTTC. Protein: CASSAMAAQETQYF.

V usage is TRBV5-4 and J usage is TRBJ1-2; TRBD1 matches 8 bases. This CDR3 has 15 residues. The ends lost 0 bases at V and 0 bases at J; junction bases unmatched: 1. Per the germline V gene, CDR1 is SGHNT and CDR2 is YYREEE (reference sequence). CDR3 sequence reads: CASSLDRGTNYGYTF. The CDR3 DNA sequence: TGTGCCAGCAGCTTGGACAGGGGGACTAACTATGGCTACACCTTC.

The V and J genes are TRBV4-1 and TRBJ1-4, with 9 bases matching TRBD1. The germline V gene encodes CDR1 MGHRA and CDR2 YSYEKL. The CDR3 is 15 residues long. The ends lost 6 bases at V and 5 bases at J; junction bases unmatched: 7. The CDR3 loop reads CASSPEGQGNEKLFF. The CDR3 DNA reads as TGCGCCAGCAGTCCCGAGGGACAGGGCAATGAAAAACTGTTTTTT.

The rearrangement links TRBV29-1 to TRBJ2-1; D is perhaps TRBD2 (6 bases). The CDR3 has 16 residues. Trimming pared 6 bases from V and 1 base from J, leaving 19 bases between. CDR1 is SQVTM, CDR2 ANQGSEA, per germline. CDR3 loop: CSVPRVAGPSYNEQFF. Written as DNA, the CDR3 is TGCAGCGTGCCCCGGGTGGCGGGGCCATCCTACAATGAGCAGTTCTTC.

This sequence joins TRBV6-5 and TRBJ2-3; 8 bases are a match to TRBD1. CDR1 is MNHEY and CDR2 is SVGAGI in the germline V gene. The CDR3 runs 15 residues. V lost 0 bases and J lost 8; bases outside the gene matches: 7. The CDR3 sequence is CASSYSGQGRSTQYF. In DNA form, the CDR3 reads TGTGCCAGCAGTTACTCAGGACAGGGTAGGAGTACGCAGTATTTT.

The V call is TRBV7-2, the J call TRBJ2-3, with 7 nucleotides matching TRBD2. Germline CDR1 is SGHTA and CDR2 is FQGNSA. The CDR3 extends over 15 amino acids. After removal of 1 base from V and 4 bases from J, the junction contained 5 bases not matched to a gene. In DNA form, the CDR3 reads TGTGCCAGCAGCTTAGGTGGTGGGGGGGCAGATACGCAGTATTTT. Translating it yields CASSLGGGGADTQYF. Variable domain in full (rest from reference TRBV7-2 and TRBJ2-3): GAGVSQSPSNKVTEKGKDVELRCDPISGHTALYWYRQSLGQGLEFLIYFQGNSAPDKSGLPSDRFSAERTGGSVSTLTIQRTQQEDSAVYLCASSLGGGGADTQYFGPGTRLTVL.

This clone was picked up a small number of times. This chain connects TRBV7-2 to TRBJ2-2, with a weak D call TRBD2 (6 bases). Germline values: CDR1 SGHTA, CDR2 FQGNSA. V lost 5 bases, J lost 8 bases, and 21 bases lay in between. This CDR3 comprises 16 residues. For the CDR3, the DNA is TGTGCCAGCAGCAGCCAACCTCCTAGCGCTGGGGGGGAGCTGTTTTTT. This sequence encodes CASSSQPPSAGGELFF.

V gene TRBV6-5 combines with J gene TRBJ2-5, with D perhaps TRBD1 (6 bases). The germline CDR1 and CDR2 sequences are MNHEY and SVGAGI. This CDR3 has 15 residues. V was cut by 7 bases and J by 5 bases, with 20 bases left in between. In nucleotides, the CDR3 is TGTGCCAGCAAAAAGGGGGACACTCGATTGGAGACCCAGTACTTC. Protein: CASKKGDTRLETQYF.

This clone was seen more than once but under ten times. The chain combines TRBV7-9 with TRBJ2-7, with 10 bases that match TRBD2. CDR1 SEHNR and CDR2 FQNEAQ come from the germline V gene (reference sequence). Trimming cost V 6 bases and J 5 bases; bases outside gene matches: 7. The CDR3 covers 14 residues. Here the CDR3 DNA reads TGTGCCAGCAGACCTAGCGGGAGTAACGACGAGCAGTACTTC. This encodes CASRPSGSNDEQYF.

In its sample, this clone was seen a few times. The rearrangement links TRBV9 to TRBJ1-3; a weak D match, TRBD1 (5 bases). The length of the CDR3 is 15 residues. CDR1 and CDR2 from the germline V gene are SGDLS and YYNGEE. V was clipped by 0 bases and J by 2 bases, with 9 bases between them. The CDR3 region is CASSVAVGAGNTIYF. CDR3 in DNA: TGTGCCAGCAGCGTAGCCGTAGGGGCTGGAAACACCATATATTTT.

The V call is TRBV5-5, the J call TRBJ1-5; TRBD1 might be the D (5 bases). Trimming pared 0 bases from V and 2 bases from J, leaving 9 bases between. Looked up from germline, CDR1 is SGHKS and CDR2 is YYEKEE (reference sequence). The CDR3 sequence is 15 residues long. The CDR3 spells CASSLEGIRNQPQHF. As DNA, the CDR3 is TGTGCCAGCAGCTTGGAGGGGATTCGCAATCAGCCCCAGCATTTT.

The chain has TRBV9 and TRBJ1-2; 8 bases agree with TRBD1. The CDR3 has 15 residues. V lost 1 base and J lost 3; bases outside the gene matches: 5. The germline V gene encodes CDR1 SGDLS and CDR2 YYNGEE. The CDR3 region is CASSVRAGGDYGYTF. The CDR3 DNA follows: TGTGCCAGCAGCGTAAGGGCAGGGGGCGACTATGGCTACACCTTC.

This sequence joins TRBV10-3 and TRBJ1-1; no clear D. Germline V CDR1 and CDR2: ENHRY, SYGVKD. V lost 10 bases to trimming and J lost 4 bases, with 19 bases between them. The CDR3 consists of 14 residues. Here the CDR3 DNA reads TGTGCCACCCTAAAACTAGGTGGGAGCACTGAAGCTTTCTTT. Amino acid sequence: CATLKLGGSTEAFF.